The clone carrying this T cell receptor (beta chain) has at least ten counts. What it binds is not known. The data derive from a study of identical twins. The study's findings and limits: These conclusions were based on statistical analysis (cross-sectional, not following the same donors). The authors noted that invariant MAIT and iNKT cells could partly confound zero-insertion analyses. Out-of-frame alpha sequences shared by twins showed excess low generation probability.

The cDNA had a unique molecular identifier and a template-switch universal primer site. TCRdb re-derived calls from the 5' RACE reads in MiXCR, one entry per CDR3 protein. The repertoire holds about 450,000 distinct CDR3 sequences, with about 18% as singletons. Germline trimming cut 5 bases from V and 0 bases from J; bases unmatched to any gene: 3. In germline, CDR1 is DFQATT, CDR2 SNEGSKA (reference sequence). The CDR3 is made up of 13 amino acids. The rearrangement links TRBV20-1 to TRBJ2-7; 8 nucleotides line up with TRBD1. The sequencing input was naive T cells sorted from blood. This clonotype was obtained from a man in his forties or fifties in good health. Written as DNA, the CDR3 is TGCAGTGCTCGGACAGGGAGCTCCTACGAGCAGTACTTC. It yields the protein CSARTGSSYEQYF.